In its sample, the clone carrying this T cell receptor (beta chain) was seen many times. Its target is not known. The length of the CDR3 is 12 residues. The germline V gene has CDR1 MNHEY and CDR2 SVGEGT. V lost 7 bases to trimming and J lost 9 bases; unmatched junction nucleotides: 8. Exclusion criteria comprised uncontrolled infection, other autoimmune disease, pregnancy or lactation. It was 8 to 10 ml of fresh peripheral blood that supplied the PBMCs. The sample is drawn from a study of T cells in Graves' hyperthyroidism and ophthalmopathy. Points from the study as a whole: The majority of expanded thyroid clonotypes above 0.001 also appeared in blood.

The source material, RNA transcripts, was used to amplify TCR beta CDR3 regions. An initial round of RT-PCR targeting the TCR CDR3 relied on the HTBI primer set. TCRdb re-derived calls from the multiplex PCR reads in MiXCR, one entry per CDR3 protein. The sample holds some 500,000 distinct CDR3 sequences, roughly a quarter seen once. The chain is built from TRBV6-2 or TRBV6-3 and TRBJ2-7; 8 bases are a match to TRBD1. Input material: blood. This receptor was identified in a woman in her thirties with Graves' ophthalmopathy. CDR3 loop: CASNFDRGPQYF. CDR3 coding DNA: TGTGCCAGCAATTTCGACAGGGGACCGCAGTACTTC.